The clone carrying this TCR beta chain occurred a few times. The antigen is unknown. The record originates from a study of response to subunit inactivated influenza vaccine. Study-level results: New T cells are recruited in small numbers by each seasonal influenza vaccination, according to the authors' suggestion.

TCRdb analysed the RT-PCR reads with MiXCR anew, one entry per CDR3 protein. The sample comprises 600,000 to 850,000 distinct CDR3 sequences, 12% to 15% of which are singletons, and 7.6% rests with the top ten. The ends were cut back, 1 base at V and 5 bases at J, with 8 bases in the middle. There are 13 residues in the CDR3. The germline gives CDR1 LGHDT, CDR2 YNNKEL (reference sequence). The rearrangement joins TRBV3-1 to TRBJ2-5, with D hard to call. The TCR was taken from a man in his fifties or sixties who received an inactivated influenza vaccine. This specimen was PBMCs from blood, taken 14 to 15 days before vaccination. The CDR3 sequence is CASSQGLKETQYF. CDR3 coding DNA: TGTGCCAGCAGCCAAGGTTTAAAGGAGACCCAGTACTTC.